This T cell receptor (beta chain) stems from a study of beta chain features in type 1 diabetes. Comments on this clone: The antigen remains unidentified.

The CDR3 runs 15 residues. Trimming removed 0 bases at V and 1 base at J, with 9 bases between. Germline V gene lookup returns CDR1 MGHRA and CDR2 YSYEKL. The authors reverse transcribed all of the isolated RNA, so sequencing captured expressed TCRB transcripts. Clones were read by immunoSEQ multiplex PCR, and TCRdb kept only the in-frame ones, dropping some. The profile shows 300,000 to 350,000 clones, around 9.3% of them singletons. Points from the study as a whole: Patients with Type 1 diabetes showed moderately but significantly shorter TCRB CDR3s in all four CD4+ subsets.

This receptor was taken from a man aged 30-40 years with type 1 diabetes. Sequenced material: central memory CD4+ T cells from blood. The chain is built from TRBV4-1 and TRBJ1-1; D gene uncertain. CDR3 loop: CASSQDRAANTEAFF. CDR3 in DNA: TGCGCCAGCAGCCAAGATCGGGCGGCGAACACTGAAGCTTTCTTT.